This T cell receptor (beta chain) came from a study of T cell responses to AZD1222 COVID-19 vaccine. Overall study: Whether given at about 4 or about 12 weeks, second doses were pooled.

Trimming took 3 bases from V and 10 from J, leaving 14 bases between them. The CDR3 totals 13 residues. Profiled with immunoSEQ multiplex PCR; TCRdb holds only in-frame clones, not every one. The repertoire consists of 150,000 to 200,000 clones, with less than 95% occurring once and the leading ten covering approximately 1.5%. Study-level results: The study found vaccine-associated CD4 TCRs spanning spike, dominant at 160-218 and 743-854.

Notes on this clone: The antigen is unknown.

This TCR was sampled from an adult in good health. The V call is TRBV12-3 or TRBV12-4, the J call TRBJ2-3, with a tentative D call TRBD2 (6 bases). The input for sequencing was peripheral blood, taken on day 0 of AZD1222 vaccination. CDR3 protein: CASSLQLASAQYF. The CDR3 DNA reads TGTGCCAGCAGTTTGCAACTAGCTTCCGCGCAGTATTTT.